This TCR beta chain was obtained from a study of HIV-infected patients and healthy controls (dated by TCRdb to 2014 to 2015). Some background on the complete study: Whether deep TCR repertoire sequencing of small blood samples from HIV patients could capture immune perturbation and reconstitution was tested in the study.

The V and J ends are trimmed by 4 bases and 2 bases, leaving 13 bases between them. CDR1 and CDR2 are drawn from the germline V gene: SNHLY, FYNNEI. The CDR3 goes from the cysteine to the phenylalanine over 15 residues. Only CDR3 DNA remains: 45 bases, in frame from the first base. SuperScript III was used to reverse transcribe 500 ng RNA with primers targeting the alpha and beta constant regions. Separate libraries for the alpha and beta chains were generated through chain-specific third strand synthesis that incorporated multiplexing indices. In the protocol, all rearrangements within a chain were amplified with a single primer pair so that primer bias was avoided, and molecular barcodes were added to each cDNA molecule. Purified cDNA was ligated with T4 RNA Ligase 1 onto a 5' RACE adapter bearing a random hexamer and the SP2 sequencing primer site. Second strand synthesis was performed with Phusion polymerase and primed from the SP2 site, and slow temperature ramps were applied to favor optimal annealing. The 12-nucleotide barcode on each molecule comprised two random hexamer sequences, both introduced before amplification and concatenated. P5 and P7 adapter elements plus a second index were added in a short first PCR, which was followed by a roughly 25-cycle amplification PCR with P5s and P7 primers. A total of approximately 26 PCR cycles were applied to the libraries, which were quantified on a Qubit, sized on a Bioanalyzer, and diluted to 4 to 4.5 nM. Sequencing of the normalized libraries was performed on an Illumina MiSeq with 2 x 250 paired-end kits. Into approximately 10 ul Tris-Cl, the reverse transcription reactions were eluted following cleanup on MinElute columns. Adapter ligations ran for 23 hours at 16 degrees C and were afterwards cleaned with AMPure XP beads at a 1:1 ratio. Per the authors' processing: Demultiplexed FASTQ files were processed with a modified Decombinator by which V, J, insert and barcode information was output. Sequences that shared a barcode but differed from the dominant sequence were treated as errors and discarded, and barcodes were clustered at Levenshtein distance 3 and counted to estimate the original cDNA molecules. The R packages ineq, vegan, igraph and RCytoscape were used for downstream analyses, with IMGT nomenclature and CDR3 definitions applied. V gene usage was calculated across distinct sequences, with every TCR tallied a single time to avoid skew from clonal expansion. Similarity networks connected unique CDR3 amino acid sequences within a donor whenever two sequences differed by a single Levenshtein edit. The authors compiled published HIV-specific CDR3s (roughly 100 alpha, several hundred beta) and CMV-specific CDR3s (approximately 13 alpha, fewer than 300 beta) and searched for them in the repertoires. Lower sequence numbers were not the cause of the decreased diversity in patients, as random subsampling to size-matched repertoires showed. In-frame beta chains were kept once TCRdb had trimmed the public reads at Q25 with fastp and called clones with MiXCR. Every CDR3 protein is listed once, alongside the most common genes and DNA of its rows. TCRdb's processing, not the authors' own work, is the source of the V and J calls. This sample has 15,000 to 20,000 distinct CDR3 sequences in its table, and approximately 8.3% of those were observed once. The ten largest clones take up 6.5% of the sample.

On the study overall, not on this receptor specifically: Using whole blood restricted sequencing depth and prevented separating the dynamics of distinct T-cell subpopulations. MAIT cell alpha-chain CDR3s were present at high frequency in healthy controls but severely depleted in HIV+ repertoires. Differing numbers of distinct sequences in patients and controls hindered comparison, and size-matching assigned excessive weight to rare events in the HIV-infected data. By Jaccard index and by the count of highly shared sequences, healthy controls shared more CDR3s between individuals than HIV+ patients did. The observed differences in diversity could not be explained by the slight differences in age and sex profiles between the study cohorts. Compared with untreated HIV+ repertoires, healthy control repertoires had roughly threefold more distinct CDR3s and higher Shannon diversity. Alpha-beta chain pairing was not determined in the samples. HIV-infected repertoires showed significantly elevated mean Gini indices relative to controls, which possibly reflects oligoclonality. Processing was restricted to sixteen HIV-infected individuals, which the authors judged to be a major constraint on the generalizability of the findings. Most CMV-associated CDR3s became more frequent during therapy, although their change was not significant, whereas HIV-associated CDR3s showed a significant decrease in frequency. In size-matched repertoire data, the apparent post-therapy recovery of the Gini index in HIV-infected patients was not replicated. The study did not determine donor HLA types. Eight alpha and eight beta V genes showed significantly different mean usage between HIV-infected patients and controls.

Whole blood was used without cell fractionation, so all unsorted peripheral T cells were reflected in the repertoire. As controls, approximately 9 uninfected healthy donors were sampled, and a few of those donors gave samples twice, roughly 3 months apart. A roughly 2.5 ml sample of peripheral blood was drawn into Tempus tubes for RNA extraction. Residual genomic DNA was removed with the TURBO-DNase kit and globin mRNA was depleted with GLOBINclear. This clonotype is classified as medium-sized (0.01 to 0.1%). What antigen it recognizes has not been identified. The input lacks base qualities; no much larger clone sits a single base away.

The TCR originated in an adult in good health. Recombination connected TRBV2 to TRBJ2-3; the D call could be TRBD1 or TRBD2, with each sharing 5 bases. What was sequenced was blood. The CDR3 protein is CASSVGPGPTDTQYF. The DNA sequence follows: TGTGCCAGCAGTGTTGGACCGGGACCCACAGATACGCAGTATTTT.